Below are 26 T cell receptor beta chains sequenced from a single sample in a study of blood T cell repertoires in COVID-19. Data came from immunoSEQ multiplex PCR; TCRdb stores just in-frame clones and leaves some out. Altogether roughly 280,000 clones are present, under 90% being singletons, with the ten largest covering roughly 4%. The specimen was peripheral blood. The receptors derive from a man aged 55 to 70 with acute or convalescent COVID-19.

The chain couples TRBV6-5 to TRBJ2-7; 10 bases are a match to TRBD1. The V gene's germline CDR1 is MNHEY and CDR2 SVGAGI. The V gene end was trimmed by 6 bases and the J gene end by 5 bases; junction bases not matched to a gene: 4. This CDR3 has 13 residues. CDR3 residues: CASRRQGAHEQYF. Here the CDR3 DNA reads TGTGCCAGCAGGAGACAGGGGGCCCACGAGCAGTACTTC.

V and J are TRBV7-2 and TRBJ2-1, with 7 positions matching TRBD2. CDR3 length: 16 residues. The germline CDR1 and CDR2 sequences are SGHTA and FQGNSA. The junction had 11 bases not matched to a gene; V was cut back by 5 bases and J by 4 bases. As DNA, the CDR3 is TGTGCCAGCAGCGAGACTTATAACGGGAGGTACAATGAGCAGTTCTTC. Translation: CASSETYNGRYNEQFF.

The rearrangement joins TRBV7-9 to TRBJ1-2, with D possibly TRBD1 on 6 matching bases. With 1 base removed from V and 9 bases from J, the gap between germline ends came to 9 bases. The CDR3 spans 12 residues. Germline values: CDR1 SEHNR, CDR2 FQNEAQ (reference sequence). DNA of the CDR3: TGTGCCAGCAGCTTAGGTCAGGGGAGCTACACCTTC. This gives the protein CASSLGQGSYTF.

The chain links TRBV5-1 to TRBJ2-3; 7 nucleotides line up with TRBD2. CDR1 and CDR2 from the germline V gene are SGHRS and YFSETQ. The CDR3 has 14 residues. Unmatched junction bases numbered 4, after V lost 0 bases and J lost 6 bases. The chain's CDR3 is CASSLATTSDTQYF. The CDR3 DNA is TGCGCCAGCAGCTTGGCCACGACTAGCGATACGCAGTATTTT.

The CDR3 DNA sequence: TGTGCCACCAGCAGAGTCCCCGGGACAGGGGGCGGGTACGAGCAGTACTTC. As protein: CATSRVPGTGGGYEQYF. The V gene is TRBV15, the J gene TRBJ2-7; 12 bases agree with TRBD1. V trimming: 1 base; J trimming: 4 bases; junction bases outside the gene matches: 8. The CDR3 has 17 residues. From germline, CDR1 is LNHNV and CDR2 YYDKDF (reference sequence).

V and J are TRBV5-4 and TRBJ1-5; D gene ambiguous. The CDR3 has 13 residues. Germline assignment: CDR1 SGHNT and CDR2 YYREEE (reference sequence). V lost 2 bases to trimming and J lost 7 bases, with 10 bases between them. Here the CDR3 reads CASSFGVDQPQHF. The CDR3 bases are TGTGCCAGCAGCTTCGGGGTGGACCAGCCCCAGCATTTT.

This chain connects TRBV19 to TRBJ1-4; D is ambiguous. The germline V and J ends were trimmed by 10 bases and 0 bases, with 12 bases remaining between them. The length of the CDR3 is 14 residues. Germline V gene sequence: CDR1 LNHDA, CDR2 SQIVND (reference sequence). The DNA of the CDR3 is TGTGCCATCGGGAAGGGTGCAACTAATGAAAAACTGTTTTTT. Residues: CAIGKGATNEKLFF.

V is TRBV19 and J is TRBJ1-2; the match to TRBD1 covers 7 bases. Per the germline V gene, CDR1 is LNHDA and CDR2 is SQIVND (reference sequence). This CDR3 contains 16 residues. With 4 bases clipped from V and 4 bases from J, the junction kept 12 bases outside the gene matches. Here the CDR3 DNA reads TGTGCCAGTAGTAGCCCCGACAGGGCGACCATCTATGGCTACACCTTC. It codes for CASSSPDRATIYGYTF.

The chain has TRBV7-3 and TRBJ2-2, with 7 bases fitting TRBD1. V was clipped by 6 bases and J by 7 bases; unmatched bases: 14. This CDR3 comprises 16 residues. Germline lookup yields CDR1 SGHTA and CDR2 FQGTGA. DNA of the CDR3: TGTGCCAGCAGATCTCCCCTGGACAGGTTTGGCGGGGAGCTGTTTTTT. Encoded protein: CASRSPLDRFGGELFF.

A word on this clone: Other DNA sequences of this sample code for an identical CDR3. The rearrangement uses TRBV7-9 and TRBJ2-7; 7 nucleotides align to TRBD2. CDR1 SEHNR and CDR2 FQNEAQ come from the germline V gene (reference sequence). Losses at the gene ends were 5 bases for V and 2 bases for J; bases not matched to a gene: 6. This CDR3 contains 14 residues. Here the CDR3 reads CASSLGLDPYEQYF. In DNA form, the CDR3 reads TGTGCCAGCAGCCTAGGACTAGACCCCTACGAGCAGTACTTC.

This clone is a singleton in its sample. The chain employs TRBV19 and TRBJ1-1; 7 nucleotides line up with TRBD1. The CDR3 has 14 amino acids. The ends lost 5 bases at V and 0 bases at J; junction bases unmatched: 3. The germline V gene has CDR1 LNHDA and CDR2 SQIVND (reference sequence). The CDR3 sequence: CASSGQVLNTEAFF. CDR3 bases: TGTGCCAGTAGTGGACAGGTCTTGAACACTGAAGCTTTCTTT.

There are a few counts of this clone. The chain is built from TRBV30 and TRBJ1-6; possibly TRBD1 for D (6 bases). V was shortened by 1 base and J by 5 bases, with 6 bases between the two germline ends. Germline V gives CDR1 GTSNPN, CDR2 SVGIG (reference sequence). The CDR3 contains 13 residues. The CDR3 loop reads CAWSGQDNSPLHF. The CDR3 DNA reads TGTGCCTGGAGTGGACAGGATAATTCACCCCTCCACTTT.

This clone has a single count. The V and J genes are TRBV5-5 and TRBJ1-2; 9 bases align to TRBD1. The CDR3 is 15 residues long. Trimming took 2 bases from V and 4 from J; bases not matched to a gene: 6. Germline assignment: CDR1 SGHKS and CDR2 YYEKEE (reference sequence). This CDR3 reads CASSFGTGTAYGYTF. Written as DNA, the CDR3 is TGTGCCAGCAGCTTTGGGACAGGGACCGCCTATGGCTACACCTTC. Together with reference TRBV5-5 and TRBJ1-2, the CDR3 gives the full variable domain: DAGVTQSPTHLIKTRGQQVTLRCSPISGHKSVSWYQQVLGQGPQFIFQYYEKEERGRGNFPDRFSARQFPNYSSELNVNALLLGDSALYLCASSFGTGTAYGYTFGSGTRLTVV.

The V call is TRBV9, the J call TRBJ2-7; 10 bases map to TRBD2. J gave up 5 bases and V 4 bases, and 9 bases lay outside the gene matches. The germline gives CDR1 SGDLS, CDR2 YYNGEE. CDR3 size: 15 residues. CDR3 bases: TGTGCCAGCAGCTTGAGCGGGAGGGCTCCCAACGAGCAGTACTTC. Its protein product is CASSLSGRAPNEQYF.

CDR3 bases: TGTGCCATCAGTGAGCCCTTGGACCGACAGGTGTCCCATGAGCAGTTCTTC. It specifies CAISEPLDRQVSHEQFF. V usage is TRBV10-3 and J usage is TRBJ2-1, with D perhaps matching TRBD1 (6 bases). The V gene lost 2 bases and the J gene lost 8 bases, with 22 bases spanning the gap. Germline lookup yields CDR1 ENHRY and CDR2 SYGVKD. The CDR3 length is 17 residues.

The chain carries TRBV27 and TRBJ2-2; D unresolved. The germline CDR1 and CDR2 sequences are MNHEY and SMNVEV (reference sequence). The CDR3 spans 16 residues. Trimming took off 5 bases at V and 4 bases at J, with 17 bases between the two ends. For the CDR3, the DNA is TGTGCCAGCAGTCGCAGCGTAGGCAGCTTCACCGGGGAGCTGTTTTTT. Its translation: CASSRSVGSFTGELFF.

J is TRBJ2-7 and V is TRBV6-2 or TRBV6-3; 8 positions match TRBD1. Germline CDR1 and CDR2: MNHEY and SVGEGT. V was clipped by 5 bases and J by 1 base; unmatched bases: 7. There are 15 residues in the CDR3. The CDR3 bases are TGTGCCAGCAGTACCGACAGGGGATATTCCTACGAGCAGTACTTC. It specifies CASSTDRGYSYEQYF.

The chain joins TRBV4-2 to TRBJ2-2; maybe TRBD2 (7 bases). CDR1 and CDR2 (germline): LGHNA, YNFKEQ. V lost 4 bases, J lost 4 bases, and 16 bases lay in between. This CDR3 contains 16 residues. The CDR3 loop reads CASSLKTRGGTGELFF. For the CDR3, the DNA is TGTGCCAGCAGCCTTAAGACAAGGGGGGGCACCGGGGAGCTGTTTTTT.

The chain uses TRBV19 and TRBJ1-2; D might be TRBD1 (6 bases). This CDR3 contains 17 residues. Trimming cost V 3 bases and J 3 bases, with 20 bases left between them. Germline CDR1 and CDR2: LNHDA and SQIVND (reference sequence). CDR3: CASSIGALSGVDYGYTF. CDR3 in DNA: TGTGCCAGTAGTATTGGGGCCCTCTCAGGGGTCGACTATGGCTACACCTTC.

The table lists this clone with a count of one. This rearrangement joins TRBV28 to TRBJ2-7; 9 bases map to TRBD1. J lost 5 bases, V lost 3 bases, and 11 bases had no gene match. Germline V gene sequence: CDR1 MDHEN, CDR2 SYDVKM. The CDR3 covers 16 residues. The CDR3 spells CASSFSPRTGVHEQYF. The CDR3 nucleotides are TGTGCCAGCAGTTTTTCCCCCCGGACAGGGGTCCACGAGCAGTACTTC.

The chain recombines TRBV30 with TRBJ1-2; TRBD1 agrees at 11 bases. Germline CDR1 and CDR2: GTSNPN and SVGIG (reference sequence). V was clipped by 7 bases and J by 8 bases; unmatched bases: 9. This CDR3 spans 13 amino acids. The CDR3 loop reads CAFGQGAGWGYTF. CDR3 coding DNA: TGTGCCTTCGGACAGGGGGCAGGTTGGGGCTACACCTTC. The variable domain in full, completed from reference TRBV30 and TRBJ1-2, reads SQTIHQWPATLVQPVGSPLSLECTVEGTSNPNLYWYRQAAGRGLQLLFYSVGIGQISSEVPQNLSASRPQDRQFILSSKKLLLSDSGFYLCAFGQGAGWGYTFGSGTRLTVV.

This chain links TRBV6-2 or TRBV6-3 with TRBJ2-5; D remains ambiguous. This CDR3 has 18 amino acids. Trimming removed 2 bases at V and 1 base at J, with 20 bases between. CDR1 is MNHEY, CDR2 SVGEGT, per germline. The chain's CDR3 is CASSYPIPAVGGQETQYF. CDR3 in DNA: TGTGCCAGCAGTTACCCCATTCCTGCCGTTGGCGGCCAAGAGACCCAGTACTTC.

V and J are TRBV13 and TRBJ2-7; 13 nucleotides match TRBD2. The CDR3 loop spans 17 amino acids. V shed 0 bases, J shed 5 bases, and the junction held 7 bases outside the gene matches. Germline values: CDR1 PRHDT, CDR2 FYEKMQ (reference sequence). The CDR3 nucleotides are TGTGCCAGCAGCTTAGGTCTCGGACTAGCGGGAGCCAACGAGCAGTACTTC. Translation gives CASSLGLGLAGANEQYF.

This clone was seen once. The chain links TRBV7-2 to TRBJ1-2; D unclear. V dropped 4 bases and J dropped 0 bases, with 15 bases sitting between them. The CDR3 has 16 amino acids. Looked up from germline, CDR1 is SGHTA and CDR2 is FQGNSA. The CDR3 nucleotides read TGTGCCAGCAGCTCCGCCTGGCAGGCAGCTAACTATGGCTACACCTTC. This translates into CASSSAWQAANYGYTF.

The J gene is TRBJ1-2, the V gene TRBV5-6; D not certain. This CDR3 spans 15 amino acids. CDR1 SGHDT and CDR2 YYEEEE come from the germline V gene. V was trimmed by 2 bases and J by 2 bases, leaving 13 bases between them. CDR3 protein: CASSFYDPRNYGYTF. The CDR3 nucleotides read TGTGCCAGCAGCTTTTACGATCCCCGGAACTATGGCTACACCTTC.

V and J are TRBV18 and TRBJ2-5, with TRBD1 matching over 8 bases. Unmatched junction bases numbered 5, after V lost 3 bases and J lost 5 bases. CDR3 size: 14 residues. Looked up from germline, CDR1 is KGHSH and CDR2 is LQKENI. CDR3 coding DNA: TGTGCCAGCTCACCTAGCAGGGGGCGGGAGACCCAGTACTTC. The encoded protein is CASSPSRGRETQYF.